This TCR beta chain comes out of a study of blood T cell repertoires in COVID-19. Profiling relied on immunoSEQ multiplex PCR, and the TCRdb table lists in-frame clones only, not all of them. This sample has about 120,000 clones; over 75% occur once, and the top ten carry 16%. The CDR3 sequence is 14 residues long. CDR1 is SEHNR and CDR2 is FQNEAQ in the germline V gene (reference sequence). The V and J ends lost 1 base and 3 bases, in that order; junction bases with no gene match: 2. The TCR comes from a man aged 60 to 75 with active or convalescent COVID-19. Sample: peripheral blood. The V gene is TRBV7-9, the J gene TRBJ2-7; 8 bases are a match to TRBD1. The CDR3 nucleotides are TGTGCCAGCAGCTTAGAACAGGGGGTCTACGAGCAGTACTTC. This sequence encodes CASSLEQGVYEQYF.